These 4 T cell receptor beta chains came from one sample sequenced in a study of T cell responses to AZD1222 COVID-19 vaccine. Here immunoSEQ multiplex PCR was the method, and the copy in TCRdb shows in-frame clones only, minus some. The sample consists of 90,000 to 95,000 clones, roughly nine tenths of them appearing once. The input for sequencing was peripheral blood, taken on day 0 of AZD1222 vaccination. The receptors stem from an adult in good health.

The chain recombines TRBV19 with TRBJ1-5; possibly TRBD1 for D (5 bases). Per germline, CDR1 LNHDA and CDR2 SQIVND (reference sequence). Between the trimmed V and J ends, which lost 7 bases and 1 base, there was a span of 14 bases. This CDR3 is 15 amino acids long. The CDR3, as DNA: TGTGCCAGTAATAATCCGAGGGGAAGCAATCAGCCCCAGCATTTT. This codes for CASNNPRGSNQPQHF. Full variable domain (missing parts from reference TRBV19 and TRBJ1-5): DGGITQSPKYLFRKEGQNVTLSCEQNLNHDAMYWYRQDPGQGLRLIYYSQIVNDFQKGDIAEGYSVSREKKESFPLTVTSAQKNPTAFYLCASNNPRGSNQPQHFGDGTRLSIL.

This chain connects TRBV27 to TRBJ1-2; 7 positions agree with TRBD1. Trimming removed 3 bases from V and 2 bases from J; junction bases left unmatched: 0. From germline, CDR1 is MNHEY and CDR2 SMNVEV (reference sequence). The CDR3 consists of 13 residues. CDR3 sequence: CASSFRGNYGYTF. The DNA of the CDR3 is TGTGCCAGCAGTTTCAGGGGGAACTATGGCTACACCTTC.

The chain uses TRBV4-1 and TRBJ1-4; possible D gene TRBD1, 5 bases. CDR3 length: 16 residues. Per germline, CDR1 MGHRA and CDR2 YSYEKL. The ends were cut back, 2 bases at V and 1 base at J, with 11 bases in the middle. The CDR3 bases are TGCGCCAGCAGCCAAAGAAGGGACCTAACTAATGAAAAACTGTTTTTT. It encodes CASSQRRDLTNEKLFF.

The chain has TRBV7-9 and TRBJ2-3; TRBD2 matches at 8 bases. The germline gives CDR1 SEHNR, CDR2 FQNEAQ (reference sequence). After removal of 6 bases from V and 0 bases from J, the junction contained 8 bases not matched to a gene. The CDR3 covers 16 residues. The CDR3 coding sequence is TGTGCCAGCAGTTTTAGCGGGATGGGAAGCACAGATACGCAGTATTTT. This translates into CASSFSGMGSTDTQYF.